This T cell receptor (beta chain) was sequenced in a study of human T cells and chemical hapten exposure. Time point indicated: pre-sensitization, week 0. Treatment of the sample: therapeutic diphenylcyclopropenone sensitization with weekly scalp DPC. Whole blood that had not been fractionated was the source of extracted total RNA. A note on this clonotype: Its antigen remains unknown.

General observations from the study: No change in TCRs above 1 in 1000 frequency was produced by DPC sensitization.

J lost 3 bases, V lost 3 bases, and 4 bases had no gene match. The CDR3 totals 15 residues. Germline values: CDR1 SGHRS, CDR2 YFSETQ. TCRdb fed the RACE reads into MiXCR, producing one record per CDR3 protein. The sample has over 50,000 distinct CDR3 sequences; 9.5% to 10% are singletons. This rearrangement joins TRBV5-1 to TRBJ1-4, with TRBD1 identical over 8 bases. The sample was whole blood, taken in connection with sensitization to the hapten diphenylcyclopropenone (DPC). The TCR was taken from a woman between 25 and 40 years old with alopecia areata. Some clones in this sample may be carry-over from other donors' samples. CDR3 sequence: CASSWQGASNEKLFF. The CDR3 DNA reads TGCGCCAGCAGCTGGCAGGGGGCATCTAATGAAAAACTGTTTTTT.